Shown below are 29 T cell receptor beta chains from a single sample sequenced in a study of blood T cell repertoires in COVID-19. The protocol was immunoSEQ multiplex PCR, while the TCRdb copy is restricted to in-frame clones and leaves out a portion. The sample consists of around 31,000 clones, approximately 91% of them appearing once. Sequenced material: peripheral blood. The source of these receptors is a man between 60 and 75 years old with acute or convalescent COVID-19.

The chain has TRBV21-1 and TRBJ1-3; TRBD1, the D gene given by the table, was not confirmed from the DNA. TRBV21-1 is marked as a pseudogene. This CDR3 region has 16 residues. The CDR3 here is CASSKGLKGGEVTIYF. The CDR3 DNA reads as TGTGCCAGCAGCAAAGGCCTGAAAGGGGGCGAGGTCACCATATATTTT.

The chain uses TRBV25-1 and TRBJ2-3; maybe TRBD1 (6 bases). This CDR3 comprises 13 residues. V lost 1 base to trimming and J lost 5 bases, with 7 bases between them. Germline loops: CDR1 MGHDK, CDR2 SYGVNS. The CDR3 region is CASSESGEDTQYF. For the CDR3, the DNA is TGTGCCAGCAGTGAATCAGGGGAAGATACGCAGTATTTT.

The genes are TRBV5-6 and TRBJ2-2; D is possibly TRBD2 (6 bases). Germline loops: CDR1 SGHDT, CDR2 YYEEEE. The CDR3 is 16 amino acids. V was pared by 1 base and J by 3 bases, with 13 bases between. The CDR3 sequence is CASSLIGGRHTGELFF. CDR3 nucleotide sequence: TGTGCCAGCAGCTTGATTGGGGGGAGGCACACCGGGGAGCTGTTTTTT.

The table lists this clone with a count of one. The chain carries TRBV7-9 and TRBJ1-3; no clear D. Germline V CDR1 and CDR2: SEHNR, FQNEAQ (reference sequence). V dropped 2 bases and J dropped 0 bases, with 11 bases sitting between them. The CDR3 totals 16 residues. The CDR3 region is CASSLLQVISGNTIYF. CDR3 DNA: TGTGCCAGCAGCTTACTTCAGGTGATCTCTGGAAACACCATATATTTT.

This chain uses TRBV5-1 with TRBJ1-2, with 10 bases that match TRBD1. The germline CDR1 and CDR2 sequences are SGHRS and YFSETQ. The junction had 5 bases not matched to a gene; V was cut back by 0 bases and J by 6 bases. The CDR3 has 15 residues. The CDR3 spells CASSLGDRGGDGYTF. The CDR3 coding sequence is TGCGCCAGCAGCTTGGGGGACAGGGGAGGAGATGGCTACACCTTC. The complete variable domain, with remaining parts taken from reference TRBV5-1 and TRBJ1-2, reads KAGVTQTPRYLIKTRGQQVTLSCSPISGHRSVSWYQQTPGQGLQFLFEYFSETQRNKGNFPGRFSGRQFSNSRSEMNVSTLELGDSALYLCASSLGDRGGDGYTFGSGTRLTVV.

The rearrangement joins TRBV4-2 to TRBJ1-4; no reliable D call. CDR1 LGHNA and CDR2 YNFKEQ come from the germline V gene. The V and J ends lost 1 base and 2 bases respectively, with 11 bases between them. The CDR3 spans 16 residues. CDR3 loop: CASSQASGSTNEKLFF. The CDR3 DNA reads as TGTGCCAGCAGCCAAGCTTCGGGGTCCACTAATGAAAAACTGTTTTTT.

In its sample, this clone was seen once. The chain recombines TRBV29-1 with TRBJ1-2; 9 nucleotides line up with TRBD1. Germline trimming cut 4 bases from V and 2 bases from J; bases unmatched to any gene: 5. This CDR3 region has 14 residues. Per the germline V gene, CDR1 is SQVTM and CDR2 is ANQGSEA. CDR3 nucleotides: TGCAGCGTTGGGACAGGGGTTCCAAACTATGGCTACACCTTC. Amino acids: CSVGTGVPNYGYTF.

The chain links TRBV29-1 to TRBJ2-2; 13 bases match TRBD2. The CDR3 spans 12 residues. The J segment lost 7 bases and the V segment lost 7 bases, leaving 0 bases of the junction unmatched. The germline V gene has CDR1 SQVTM and CDR2 ANQGSEA. CDR3 DNA: TGCAGCGGACTAGCGGGAGGCGGGGAGCTGTTTTTT. The encoded protein is CSGLAGGGELFF.

V gene TRBV4-3 combines with J gene TRBJ2-7, with 8 bases that match TRBD2. Losses at the gene ends were 4 bases for V and 3 bases for J; bases not matched to a gene: 8. The CDR3 is 15 residues long. The germline CDR1 and CDR2 sequences are LGHNA and YSLEER. The CDR3 nucleotides read TGCGCCAGCAGCCCATACTTTACTAGCGGCTACGAGCAGTACTTC. Translation: CASSPYFTSGYEQYF.

V is TRBV3-1 (or the pseudogene TRBV3-2) and J is TRBJ2-1, with 12 positions matching TRBD2. CDR1 and CDR2 (germline): LGHDT, YNNKEL (reference sequence). Trimming at V came to 2 bases and at J to 2 bases, leaving 4 bases not matched to a gene. CDR3 length: 17 amino acids. The CDR3 reads CASSQIWTSGAYNEQFF. In DNA, the CDR3 is TGTGCCAGCAGCCAAATATGGACTAGCGGGGCCTACAATGAGCAGTTCTTC.

This chain uses TRBV30 with TRBJ2-5; 7 bases are a match to TRBD1. The CDR3 has 13 residues. The V gene end was trimmed by 2 bases and the J gene end by 5 bases; junction bases not matched to a gene: 5. Germline loops: CDR1 GTSNPN, CDR2 SVGIG (reference sequence). The CDR3 is CAWSLGGRETQYF. CDR3 coding DNA: TGTGCCTGGAGTCTAGGGGGCAGGGAGACCCAGTACTTC.

The chain is built from TRBV10-3 and TRBJ2-1; 7 positions agree with TRBD2. The germline V gene encodes CDR1 ENHRY and CDR2 SYGVKD. This CDR3 is 15 amino acids long. Trimming at V came to 2 bases and at J to 3 bases, leaving 4 bases not matched to a gene. The DNA of the CDR3 is TGTGCCATCAGTGAGGCTAGCGGATACTACAATGAGCAGTTCTTC. It yields the protein CAISEASGYYNEQFF.

The chain couples TRBV13 to TRBJ2-4; 9 nucleotides line up with TRBD1. The CDR3 spans 14 residues. Germline lookup yields CDR1 PRHDT and CDR2 FYEKMQ (reference sequence). V was clipped by 5 bases and J by 4 bases; unmatched bases: 3. CDR3 loop: CASSDGQGKNIQYF. The CDR3 DNA is TGTGCCAGCAGCGATGGACAGGGGAAAAACATTCAGTACTTC.

The chain carries TRBV11-3 and TRBJ2-6, with 12 bases lining up with TRBD2. J lost 0 bases, V lost 3 bases, and 9 bases had no gene match. The germline V gene has CDR1 SGHNT and CDR2 YENEEA. This CDR3 is 20 amino acids long. CDR3 amino acids: CASSFLPGLAGFSGANVLTF. CDR3 bases: TGTGCCAGCAGCTTTCTCCCCGGACTAGCGGGGTTCTCTGGGGCCAACGTCCTGACTTTC.

This chain connects TRBV7-9 to TRBJ1-1; D is undetermined. This CDR3 comprises 15 residues. Looked up from germline, CDR1 is SEHNR and CDR2 is FQNEAQ (reference sequence). Trimming left V 5 bases short and J 2 bases short, with 15 bases between. This CDR3 is CASSLLDGRNTEAFF. The CDR3, as DNA: TGTGCCAGCAGCCTCCTGGATGGGCGCAACACTGAAGCTTTCTTT. Full variable domain (missing parts from reference TRBV7-9 and TRBJ1-1): DTGVSQNPRHKITKRGQNVTFRCDPISEHNRLYWYRQTLGQGPEFLTYFQNEAQLEKSRLLSDRFSAERPKGSFSTLEIQRTEQGDSAMYLCASSLLDGRNTEAFFGQGTRLTVV.

The rearrangement joins TRBV4-1 to TRBJ2-2; 9 nucleotides line up with TRBD2. Germline CDR1 is MGHRA and CDR2 is YSYEKL. The CDR3 consists of 16 residues. With 3 bases clipped from V and 1 base from J, the junction kept 3 bases outside the gene matches. For the CDR3, the DNA is TGCGCCAGCAGCCAGGAGACTAGCGGGAACACCGGGGAGCTGTTTTTT. This encodes CASSQETSGNTGELFF.

The gene calls are TRBV5-5 and TRBJ1-3, with 8 nucleotides matching TRBD1. Germline CDR1 reads SGHKS; CDR2 reads YYEKEE (reference sequence). The V segment lost 5 bases and the J segment 3 bases; nucleotides outside the gene matches: 7. The CDR3 is made up of 15 amino acids. The DNA of the CDR3 is TGTGCCAGCAGTCGGACAGGGAAGGATGGAAACACCATATATTTT. Protein sequence: CASSRTGKDGNTIYF. The whole variable domain, filled in from reference TRBV5-5 and TRBJ1-3, reads DAGVTQSPTHLIKTRGQQVTLRCSPISGHKSVSWYQQVLGQGPQFIFQYYEKEERGRGNFPDRFSARQFPNYSSELNVNALLLGDSALYLCASSRTGKDGNTIYFGEGSWLTVV.

V and J are TRBV5-1 and TRBJ2-3; TRBD1 aligns across 9 bases. Unmatched junction bases numbered 4, after V lost 4 bases and J lost 4 bases. CDR1 and CDR2 from the germline V gene are SGHRS and YFSETQ. The CDR3 runs 14 residues. The CDR3 DNA reads TGCGCCAGCAGCCGACAGGGGGGATCAGATACGCAGTATTTT. Translation: CASSRQGGSDTQYF.

The chain combines TRBV7-6 with TRBJ2-2, with 7 nucleotides matching TRBD2. The length of the CDR3 is 15 residues. Trimming took 4 bases from V and 6 from J; bases not matched to a gene: 8. Germline lookup yields CDR1 SGHVS and CDR2 FNYEAQ. For the CDR3, the DNA is TGTGCCAGCAGCTACGGGGCTAGCGGCCCCGGGGAGCTGTTTTTT. This codes for CASSYGASGPGELFF.

This clone has only one observation. This sequence joins TRBV27 and TRBJ2-2; TRBD2 is a possible D gene (6 bases). The CDR3 is 15 residues long. Trimming pared 3 bases from V and 4 bases from J, leaving 12 bases between. CDR1 and CDR2 (germline): MNHEY, SMNVEV (reference sequence). The CDR3 nucleotides are TGTGCCAGCAGTTTCGGGGGAGAAGCCACCGGGGAGCTGTTTTTT. Its translation is CASSFGGEATGELFF.

The rearrangement joins TRBV7-2 to TRBJ2-3, with 9 positions matching TRBD2. J gave up 1 base and V 1 base, and 6 bases lay outside the gene matches. Per the germline V gene, CDR1 is SGHTA and CDR2 is FQGNSA. This CDR3 contains 17 residues. CDR3 sequence: CASSLGSGSWGTDTQYF. As DNA, the CDR3 is TGTGCCAGCAGCTTAGGTAGCGGGAGTTGGGGCACAGATACGCAGTATTTT.

J is TRBJ1-5 and V is TRBV6-5, with TRBD1 matching 7 bases. Germline V gives CDR1 MNHEY, CDR2 SVGAGI. The V gene end was trimmed by 10 bases and the J gene end by 1 base; junction bases not matched to a gene: 10. This CDR3 spans 15 amino acids. CDR3 sequence reads: CATKTADRSNQPQHF. The CDR3 DNA sequence: TGTGCCACCAAGACGGCGGACAGGAGCAATCAGCCCCAGCATTTT.

This chain links TRBV11-2 with TRBJ2-3; TRBD1 aligns across 8 bases. The CDR3 runs 15 residues. Germline V gene data show CDR1 as SGHAT and CDR2 as FQNNGV. J was trimmed by 1 base and V by 4 bases; bases with no gene match: 4. In DNA form, the CDR3 reads TGTGCCAGCAGCTCCTCGGGACAGGGCACAGATACGCAGTATTTT. Its translation is CASSSSGQGTDTQYF.

CDR3 amino acids: CASEVGGETQYF. The CDR3 nucleotides are TGTGCCTCGGAGGTGGGGGGGGAGACCCAGTACTTC. The chain recombines TRBV30 with TRBJ2-5; the match to TRBD2 covers 7 bases. This CDR3 has 12 residues. Germline V gives CDR1 GTSNPN, CDR2 SVGIG (reference sequence). The ends lost 7 bases at V and 5 bases at J; junction bases unmatched: 7. Using reference TRBV30 and TRBJ2-5 for the parts outside the CDR3, the full variable domain is SQTIHQWPATLVQPVGSPLSLECTVEGTSNPNLYWYRQAAGRGLQLLFYSVGIGQISSEVPQNLSASRPQDRQFILSSKKLLLSDSGFYLCASEVGGETQYFGPGTRLLVL.

V usage is TRBV12-3 or TRBV12-4 and J usage is TRBJ1-5; the D is unclear. V shed 5 bases and J shed 7 bases, with 12 bases lying between them. The length of the CDR3 is 13 residues. The CDR3 loop is CASSTNVGQPQHF. For the CDR3, the DNA is TGTGCCAGCAGTACAAACGTCGGGCAGCCCCAGCATTTT.

This chain joins TRBV2 and TRBJ2-1, with 16 bases aligning to TRBD2. This CDR3 spans 15 amino acids. With V trimmed by 6 bases and J by 10 bases, 6 bases remained unmatched. CDR1 and CDR2 from the germline V gene are SNHLY and FYNNEI. The CDR3 spells CASRPGLAGGREQFF. The CDR3 nucleotides are TGTGCCAGCAGGCCGGGACTAGCGGGAGGGAGGGAGCAGTTCTTC.

This clone appeared a single time. This rearrangement joins TRBV6-2 or TRBV6-3 to TRBJ2-3; TRBD1 matches 9 bases. V was clipped by 4 bases and J by 11 bases; unmatched bases: 22. Germline CDR1 and CDR2: MNHEY and SVGEGT. CDR3 length: 18 residues. CDR3 loop: CASSSPGQGKRSLSKQYF. The CDR3 region has the DNA TGTGCCAGCAGTTCTCCGGGACAGGGAAAACGCTCCCTGAGTAAGCAGTATTTT.

The rearrangement uses TRBV5-3 and TRBJ2-4, with a tentative D call TRBD2 (5 bases). TRBV5-3 is filed as an ORF, its function uncertain. The V end lost 0 bases, the J end lost 0 bases, and 10 bases lay between the germline ends. The CDR3 contains 16 residues. The chain's CDR3 is CARSLAGREAKNIQYF. The CDR3 DNA is TGTGCCAGAAGCTTGGCGGGGAGAGAAGCCAAAAACATTCAGTACTTC.

The gene calls are TRBV19 and TRBJ1-3; D gene uncertain. Deletions cut 6 bases from V and 0 bases from J, with 12 bases between. The CDR3 runs to 15 residues. Germline loops: CDR1 LNHDA, CDR2 SQIVND (reference sequence). The DNA for the CDR3 is TGTGCCAGTAGCCCCGGAACAGCCTCTGGAAACACCATATATTTT. This gives the protein CASSPGTASGNTIYF.